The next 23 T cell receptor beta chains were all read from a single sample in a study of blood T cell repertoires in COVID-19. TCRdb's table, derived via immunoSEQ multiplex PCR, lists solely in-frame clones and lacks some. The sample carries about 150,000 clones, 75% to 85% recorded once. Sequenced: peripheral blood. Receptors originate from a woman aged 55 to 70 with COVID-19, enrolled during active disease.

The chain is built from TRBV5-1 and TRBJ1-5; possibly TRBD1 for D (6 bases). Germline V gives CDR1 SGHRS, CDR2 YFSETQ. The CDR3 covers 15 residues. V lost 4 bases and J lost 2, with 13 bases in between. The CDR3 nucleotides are TGCGCCAGCAGCCCGGGGGGCCGGGGCAATCAGCCCCAGCATTTT. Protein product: CASSPGGRGNQPQHF.

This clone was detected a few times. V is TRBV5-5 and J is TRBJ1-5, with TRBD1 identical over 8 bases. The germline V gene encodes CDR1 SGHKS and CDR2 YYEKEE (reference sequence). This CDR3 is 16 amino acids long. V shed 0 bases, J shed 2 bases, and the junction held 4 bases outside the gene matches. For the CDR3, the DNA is TGTGCCAGCAGCTTGGCAGCGACAGGGGGCAATCAGCCCCAGCATTTT. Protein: CASSLAATGGNQPQHF. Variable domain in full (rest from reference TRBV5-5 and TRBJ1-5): DAGVTQSPTHLIKTRGQQVTLRCSPISGHKSVSWYQQVLGQGPQFIFQYYEKEERGRGNFPDRFSARQFPNYSSELNVNALLLGDSALYLCASSLAATGGNQPQHFGDGTRLSIL.

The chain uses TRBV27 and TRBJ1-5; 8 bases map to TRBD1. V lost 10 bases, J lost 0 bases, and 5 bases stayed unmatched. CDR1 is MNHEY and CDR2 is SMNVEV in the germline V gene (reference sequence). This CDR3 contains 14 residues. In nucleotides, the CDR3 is TGTGCCACATGGACAGGGTATAGCAATCAGCCCCAGCATTTT. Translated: CATWTGYSNQPQHF.

The CDR3 nucleotides are TGTGCCAGCTCACCACCGGAGGGACTAGCGGATAAAGAGACCCAGTACTTC. Translated: CASSPPEGLADKETQYF. V usage is TRBV18 and J usage is TRBJ2-5, with 11 bases lining up with TRBD2. Germline loops: CDR1 KGHSH, CDR2 LQKENI. CDR3 length equals 17 residues. The V gene end was trimmed by 0 bases and the J gene end by 3 bases; junction bases not matched to a gene: 6.

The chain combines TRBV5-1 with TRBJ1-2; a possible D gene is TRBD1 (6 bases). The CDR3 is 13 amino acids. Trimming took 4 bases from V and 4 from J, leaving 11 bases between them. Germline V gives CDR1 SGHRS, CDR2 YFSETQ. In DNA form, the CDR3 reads TGCGCCAGCAGCACGGGACACGCCTATGGCTACACCTTC. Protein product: CASSTGHAYGYTF.

CDR3: CASSPREFQYTEAFF. In DNA form, the CDR3 reads TGTGCCAGCAGCCCCAGGGAATTTCAGTACACTGAAGCTTTCTTT. The rearrangement links TRBV5-6 to TRBJ1-1; a weak D match, TRBD1 (5 bases). Germline V lookup: CDR1 SGHDT, CDR2 YYEEEE. The V and J ends lost 4 bases and 3 bases respectively, with 16 bases between them. The length of the CDR3 is 15 residues.

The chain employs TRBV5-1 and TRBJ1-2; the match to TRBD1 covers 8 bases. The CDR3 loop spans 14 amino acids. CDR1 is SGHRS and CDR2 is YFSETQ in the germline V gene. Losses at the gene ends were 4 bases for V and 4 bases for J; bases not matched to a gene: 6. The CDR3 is CASSPGQDLYGYTF. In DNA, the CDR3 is TGCGCCAGCAGCCCGGGACAGGACCTCTATGGCTACACCTTC.

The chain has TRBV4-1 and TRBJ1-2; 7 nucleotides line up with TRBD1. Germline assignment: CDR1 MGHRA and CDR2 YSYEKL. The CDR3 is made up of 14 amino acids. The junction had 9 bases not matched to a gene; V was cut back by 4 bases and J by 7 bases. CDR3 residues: CASSPGNNRGGYTF. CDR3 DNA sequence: TGCGCCAGCAGCCCAGGGAATAACAGGGGTGGCTACACCTTC.

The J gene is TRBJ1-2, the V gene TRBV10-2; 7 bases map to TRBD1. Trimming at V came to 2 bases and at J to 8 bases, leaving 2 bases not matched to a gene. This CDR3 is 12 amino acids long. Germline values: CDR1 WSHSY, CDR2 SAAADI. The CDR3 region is CASSERQGGYTF. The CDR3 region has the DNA TGCGCCAGCAGTGAGAGACAGGGAGGCTACACCTTC.

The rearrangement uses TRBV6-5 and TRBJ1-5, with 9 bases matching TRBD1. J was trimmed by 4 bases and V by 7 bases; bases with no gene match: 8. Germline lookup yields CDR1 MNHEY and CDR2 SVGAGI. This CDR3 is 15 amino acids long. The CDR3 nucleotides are TGTGCCAGCAAGCCCGTACAGGGGGCGAATCAGCCCCAGCATTTT. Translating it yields CASKPVQGANQPQHF.

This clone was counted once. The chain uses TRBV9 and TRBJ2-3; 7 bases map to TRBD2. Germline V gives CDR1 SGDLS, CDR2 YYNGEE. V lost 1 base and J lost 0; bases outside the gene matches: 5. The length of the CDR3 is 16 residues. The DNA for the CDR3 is TGTGCCAGCAGCGTAACTAGCGCTCCTAGCACAGATACGCAGTATTTT. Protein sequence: CASSVTSAPSTDTQYF.

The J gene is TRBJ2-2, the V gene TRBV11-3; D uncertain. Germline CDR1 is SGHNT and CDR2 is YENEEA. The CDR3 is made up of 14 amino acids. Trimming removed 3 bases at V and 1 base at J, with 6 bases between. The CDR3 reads CASSLAKNTGELFF. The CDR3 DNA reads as TGTGCCAGCAGCTTGGCCAAGAACACCGGGGAGCTGTTTTTT.

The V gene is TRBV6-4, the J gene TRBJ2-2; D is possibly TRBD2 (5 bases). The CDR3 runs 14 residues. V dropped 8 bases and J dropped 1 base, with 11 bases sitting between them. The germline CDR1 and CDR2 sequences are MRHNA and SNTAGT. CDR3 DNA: TGTGCCAGCGGCCGGACTCAGAACACCGGGGAGCTGTTTTTT. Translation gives CASGRTQNTGELFF.

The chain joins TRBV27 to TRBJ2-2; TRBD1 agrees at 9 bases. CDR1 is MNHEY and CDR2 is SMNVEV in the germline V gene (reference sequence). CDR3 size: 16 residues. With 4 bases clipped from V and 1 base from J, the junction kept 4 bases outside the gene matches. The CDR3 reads CASSSGGQGNTGELFF. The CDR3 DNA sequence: TGTGCCAGCAGTTCCGGGGGACAGGGGAACACCGGGGAGCTGTTTTTT.

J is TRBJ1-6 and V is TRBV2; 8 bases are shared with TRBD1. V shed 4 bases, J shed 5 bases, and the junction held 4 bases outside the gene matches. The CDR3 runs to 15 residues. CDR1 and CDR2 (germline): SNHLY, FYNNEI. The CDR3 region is CASSGSGGHNSPLHF. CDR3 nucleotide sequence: TGTGCCAGCAGTGGCTCAGGGGGCCATAATTCACCCCTCCACTTT.

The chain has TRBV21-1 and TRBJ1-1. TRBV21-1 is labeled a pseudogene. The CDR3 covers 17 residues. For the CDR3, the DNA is TGTGCCAGCAGCAAAAATAGGGATCGGGGGTCGAACACTGAAGCTTTCTTT. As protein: CASSKNRDRGSNTEAFF.

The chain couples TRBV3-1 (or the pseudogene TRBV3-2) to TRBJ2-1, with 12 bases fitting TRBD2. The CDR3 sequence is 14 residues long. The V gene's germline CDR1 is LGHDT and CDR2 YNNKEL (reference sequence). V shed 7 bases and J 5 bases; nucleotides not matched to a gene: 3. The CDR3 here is CASTRLAGDNEQFF. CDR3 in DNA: TGTGCCAGCACCCGACTAGCGGGAGACAATGAGCAGTTCTTC.

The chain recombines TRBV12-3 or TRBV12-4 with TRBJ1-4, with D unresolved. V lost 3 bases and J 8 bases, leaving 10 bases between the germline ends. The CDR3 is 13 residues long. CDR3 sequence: CASSFGVGEKLFF. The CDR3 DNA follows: TGTGCCAGCAGTTTCGGGGTAGGGGAAAAACTGTTTTTT.

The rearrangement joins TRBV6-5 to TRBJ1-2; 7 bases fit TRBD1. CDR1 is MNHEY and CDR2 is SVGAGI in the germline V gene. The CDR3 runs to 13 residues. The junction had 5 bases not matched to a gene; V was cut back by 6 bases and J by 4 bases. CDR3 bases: TGTGCCAGCAGATCCGGGACAGCCTATGGCTACACCTTC. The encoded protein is CASRSGTAYGYTF.

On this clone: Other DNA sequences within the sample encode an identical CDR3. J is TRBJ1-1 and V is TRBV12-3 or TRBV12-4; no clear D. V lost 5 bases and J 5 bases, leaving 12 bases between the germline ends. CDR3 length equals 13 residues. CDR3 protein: CASSRGSRTEAFF. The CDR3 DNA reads TGTGCCAGCAGTCGGGGTTCGCGGACTGAAGCTTTCTTT.

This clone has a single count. The CDR3 bases are TGTGCCAGCAGCTTAACCATGAGGGGGACTAGTCTTCAAGAGACCCAGTACTTC. It encodes CASSLTMRGTSLQETQYF. The chain is built from TRBV7-3 and TRBJ2-5; TRBD2 matches at 8 bases. CDR1 is SGHTA, CDR2 FQGTGA, per germline. This CDR3 is 18 amino acids long. Germline trimming cut 0 bases from V and 2 bases from J; bases unmatched to any gene: 11.

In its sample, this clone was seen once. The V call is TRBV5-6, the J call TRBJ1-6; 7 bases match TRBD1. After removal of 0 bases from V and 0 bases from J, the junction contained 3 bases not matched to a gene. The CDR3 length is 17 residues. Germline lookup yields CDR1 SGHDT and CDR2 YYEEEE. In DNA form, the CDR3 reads TGTGCCAGCAGCTTGGTCCCAGGGGGCTCCTATAATTCACCCCTCCACTTT. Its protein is CASSLVPGGSYNSPLHF.

CDR3 sequence: CATQDIPRDTQYF. In nucleotides, the CDR3 is TGTGCCACCCAAGACATTCCTCGGGATACGCAGTATTTT. This chain connects TRBV24-1 to TRBJ2-3; D is uncertain. The CDR3 loop spans 13 amino acids. With 9 bases removed from V and 6 bases from J, the gap between germline ends came to 15 bases. CDR1 is KGHDR and CDR2 is SFDVKD in the germline V gene.